The 6 T cell receptor beta chains given below trace back to one sample, sequenced in a study of blood T cells in healthy people across ages. PCR was performed a second time for about 6 to 12 cycles using a sample-barcoded 5' primer and a J-beta primer mix. Via MiXCR, TCRdb re-called the 5' RACE reads, giving one row per CDR3 protein. There are 780,000 or so distinct CDR3 sequences in the sample; approximately 60% occur only once, and 20% to 30% lies in the top ten. Sequencing was done on a sample of blood. These receptors were collected from a middle-aged man in good health.

This chain links TRBV6-6 with TRBJ2-5; 11 bases are a match to TRBD1. The closer fit of TRBJ2-7 to the DNA end suggests the J call may be wrong. Germline-derived CDR1 and CDR2 are MNHNY and SVGAGI (reference sequence). The CDR3 covers 16 residues. CDR3 amino acids: CASRYSRTGGRYEQYF. In DNA form, the CDR3 reads TGTGCCAGCAGGTACAGCCGGACAGGGGGCAGGTACGAGCAGTACTTC.

This clonotype was observed many times. The chain combines TRBV14 with TRBJ2-3; no firm D call. The CDR3 sequence is 14 residues long. In germline, CDR1 is SGHDN, CDR2 FVKESK. Deletions cut 4 bases from V and 2 bases from J, with 10 bases between. CDR3 in amino acids: CASSPYLYTDTQYF. The CDR3 coding sequence is TGTGCCAGCAGCCCTTATTTATACACAGATACGCAGTATTTT.

To note about this clonotype: One end of the junction fails to match germline, which may point to a read error. V is TRBV27 and J is TRBJ1-6, with D possibly matching TRBD1 (6 bases). Germline CDR1 MNHEY, CDR2 SMNVEV (reference sequence). The CDR3 has 16 amino acids. The CDR3 DNA follows: TGTGCCAGCACTTTAAGGCGGGGGCGAGGCAATTCACCCCTCCACTTT. Encoded protein: CASTLRRGRGNSPLHF.

The chain uses TRBV6-2 or TRBV6-3 and TRBJ1-2; 7 bases line up with TRBD1. The trim removed 7 bases at V and 4 bases at J, leaving 6 bases unmatched. The CDR3 sequence is 13 residues long. The germline V gene encodes CDR1 MNHEY and CDR2 SVGEGT. Here the CDR3 reads CASTLQGIYGYTF. The DNA of the CDR3 is TGTGCCAGCACCCTACAGGGGATCTATGGCTACACCTTC.

The chain carries TRBV4-1 and TRBJ2-7, with D possibly TRBD2 on 6 matching bases. The CDR3 contains 16 residues. The V gene lost 1 base and the J gene lost 1 base, with 14 bases spanning the gap. Germline V CDR1 and CDR2: MGHRA, YSYEKL. The CDR3 sequence: CASSQVSGRGSYEQYF. In DNA, the CDR3 is TGCGCCAGCAGCCAAGTTAGCGGCCGGGGGTCCTACGAGCAGTACTTC.

This clonotype was seen only a few times. This chain connects TRBV11-2 to TRBJ2-1, with D possibly called TRBD1 or TRBD2 (5 bases each). CDR1 and CDR2 (germline): SGHAT, FQNNGV. The V and J ends lost 3 bases and 5 bases respectively, with 11 bases between them. The CDR3 totals 14 residues. CDR3 loop: CASSFGTENNEQFF. For the CDR3, the DNA is TGTGCCAGCAGCTTCGGGACGGAGAACAATGAGCAGTTCTTC.